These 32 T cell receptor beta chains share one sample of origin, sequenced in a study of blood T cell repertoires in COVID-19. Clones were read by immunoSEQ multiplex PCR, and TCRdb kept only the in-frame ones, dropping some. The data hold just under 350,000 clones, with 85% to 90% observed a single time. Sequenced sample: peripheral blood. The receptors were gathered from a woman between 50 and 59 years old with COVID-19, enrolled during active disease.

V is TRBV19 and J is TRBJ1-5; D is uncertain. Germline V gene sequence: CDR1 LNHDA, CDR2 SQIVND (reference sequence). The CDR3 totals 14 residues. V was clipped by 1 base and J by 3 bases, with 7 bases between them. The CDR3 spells CASSIGGNNQPQHF. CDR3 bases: TGTGCCAGTAGTATAGGAGGGAACAATCAGCCCCAGCATTTT.

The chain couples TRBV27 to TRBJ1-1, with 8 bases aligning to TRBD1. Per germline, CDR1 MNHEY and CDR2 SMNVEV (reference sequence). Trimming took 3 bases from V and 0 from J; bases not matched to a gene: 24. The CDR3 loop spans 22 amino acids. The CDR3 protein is CASSFVRPRTGSTRYMNTEAFF. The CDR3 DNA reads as TGTGCCAGCAGTTTCGTTCGGCCACGGACAGGGTCTACCCGTTATATGAACACTGAAGCTTTCTTT.

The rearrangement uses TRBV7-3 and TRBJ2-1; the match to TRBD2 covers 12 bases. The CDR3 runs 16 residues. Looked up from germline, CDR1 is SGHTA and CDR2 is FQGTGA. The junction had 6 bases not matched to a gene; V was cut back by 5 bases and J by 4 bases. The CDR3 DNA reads TGTGCCAGCAGCCTCCGGACTAGCGGGACTTACAATGAGCAGTTCTTC. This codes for CASSLRTSGTYNEQFF.

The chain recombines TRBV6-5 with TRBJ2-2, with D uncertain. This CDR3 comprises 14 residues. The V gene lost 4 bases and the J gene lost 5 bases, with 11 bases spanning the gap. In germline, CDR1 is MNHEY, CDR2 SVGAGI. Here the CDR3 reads CASSSSVSTGELFF. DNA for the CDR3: TGTGCCAGCAGTTCGTCGGTCTCAACCGGGGAGCTGTTTTTT.

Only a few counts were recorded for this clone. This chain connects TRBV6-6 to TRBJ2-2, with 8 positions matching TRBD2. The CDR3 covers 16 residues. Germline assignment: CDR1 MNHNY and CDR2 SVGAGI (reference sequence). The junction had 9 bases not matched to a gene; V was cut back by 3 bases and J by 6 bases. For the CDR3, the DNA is TGTGCCAGCAGTTATCGGGAGGGTTGGTCGGCCGGGGAGCTGTTTTTT. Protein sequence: CASSYREGWSAGELFF.

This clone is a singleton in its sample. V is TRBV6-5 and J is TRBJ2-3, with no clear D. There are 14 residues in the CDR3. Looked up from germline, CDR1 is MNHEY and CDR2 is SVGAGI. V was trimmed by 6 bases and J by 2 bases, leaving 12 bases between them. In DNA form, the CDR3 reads TGTGCCAGCAGCACAGTACCTTCCACAGATACGCAGTATTTT. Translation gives CASSTVPSTDTQYF.

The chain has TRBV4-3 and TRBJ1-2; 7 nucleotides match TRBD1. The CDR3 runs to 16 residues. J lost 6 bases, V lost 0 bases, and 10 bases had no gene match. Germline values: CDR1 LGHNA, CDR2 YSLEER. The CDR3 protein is CASSQEDRVPSNGYTF. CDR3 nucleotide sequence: TGCGCCAGCAGCCAAGAAGACAGGGTCCCTTCTAATGGCTACACCTTC.

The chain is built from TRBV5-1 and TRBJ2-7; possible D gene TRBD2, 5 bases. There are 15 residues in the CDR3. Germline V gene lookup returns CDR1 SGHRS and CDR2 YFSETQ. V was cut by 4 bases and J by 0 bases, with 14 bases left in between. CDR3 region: CASSLVSGNSYEQYF. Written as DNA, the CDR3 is TGCGCCAGCAGCCTAGTTTCCGGGAACTCCTACGAGCAGTACTTC.

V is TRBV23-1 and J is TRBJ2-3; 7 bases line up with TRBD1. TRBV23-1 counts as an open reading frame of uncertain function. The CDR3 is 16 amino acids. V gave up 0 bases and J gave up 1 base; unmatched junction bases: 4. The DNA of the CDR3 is TGCGCCAGCAGTCAATCGCGACAGGGAGGCACAGATACGCAGTATTTT. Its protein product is CASSQSRQGGTDTQYF.

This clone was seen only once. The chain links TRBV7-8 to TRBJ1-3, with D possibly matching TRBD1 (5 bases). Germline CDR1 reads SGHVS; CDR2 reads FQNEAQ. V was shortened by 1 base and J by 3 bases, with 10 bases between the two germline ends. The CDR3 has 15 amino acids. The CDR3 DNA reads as TGTGCCAGCAGCTTAGTATTGGGGCTTGGAAACACCATATATTTT. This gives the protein CASSLVLGLGNTIYF.

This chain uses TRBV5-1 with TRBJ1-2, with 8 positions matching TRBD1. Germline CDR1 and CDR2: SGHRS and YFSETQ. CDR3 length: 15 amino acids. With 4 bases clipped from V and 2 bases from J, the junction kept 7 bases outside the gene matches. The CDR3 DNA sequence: TGCGCCAGCAGCGGGGGAGACAGGGGAAACTATGGCTACACCTTC. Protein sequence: CASSGGDRGNYGYTF. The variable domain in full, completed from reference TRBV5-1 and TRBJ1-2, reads KAGVTQTPRYLIKTRGQQVTLSCSPISGHRSVSWYQQTPGQGLQFLFEYFSETQRNKGNFPGRFSGRQFSNSRSEMNVSTLELGDSALYLCASSGGDRGNYGYTFGSGTRLTVV.

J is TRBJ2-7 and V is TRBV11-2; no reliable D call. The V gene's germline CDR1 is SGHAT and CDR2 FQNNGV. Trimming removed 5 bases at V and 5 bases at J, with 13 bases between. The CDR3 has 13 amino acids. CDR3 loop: CASSPPYADEQYF. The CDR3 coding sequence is TGTGCCAGCAGCCCCCCGTACGCGGACGAGCAGTACTTC.

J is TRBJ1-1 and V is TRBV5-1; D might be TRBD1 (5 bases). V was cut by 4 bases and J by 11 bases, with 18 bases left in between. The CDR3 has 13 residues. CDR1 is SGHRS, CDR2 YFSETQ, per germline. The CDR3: CASSPGPGETAFF. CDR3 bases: TGCGCCAGCAGCCCGGGACCGGGAGAAACTGCTTTCTTT.

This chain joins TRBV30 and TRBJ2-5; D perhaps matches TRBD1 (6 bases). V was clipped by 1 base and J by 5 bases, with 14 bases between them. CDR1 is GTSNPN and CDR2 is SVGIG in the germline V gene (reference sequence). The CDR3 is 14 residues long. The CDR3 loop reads CAWSGWGLWETQYF. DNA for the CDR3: TGTGCCTGGAGTGGGTGGGGGCTTTGGGAGACCCAGTACTTC.

The CDR3 nucleotides read TGTGCCAGCAGCCCCCAAGGAGCACCCCTCCACTTT. Translated, it gives CASSPQGAPLHF. The V call is TRBV13, the J call TRBJ1-6; D remains ambiguous. Germline loops: CDR1 PRHDT, CDR2 FYEKMQ (reference sequence). The length of the CDR3 is 12 residues. Trimming removed 5 bases at V and 11 bases at J, with 10 bases between.

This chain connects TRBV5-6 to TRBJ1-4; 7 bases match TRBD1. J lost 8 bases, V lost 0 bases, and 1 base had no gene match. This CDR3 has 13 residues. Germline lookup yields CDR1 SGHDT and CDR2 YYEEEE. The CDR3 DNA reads TGTGCCAGCAGCTTGGACAGGGGAGAAAAACTGTTTTTT. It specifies CASSLDRGEKLFF.

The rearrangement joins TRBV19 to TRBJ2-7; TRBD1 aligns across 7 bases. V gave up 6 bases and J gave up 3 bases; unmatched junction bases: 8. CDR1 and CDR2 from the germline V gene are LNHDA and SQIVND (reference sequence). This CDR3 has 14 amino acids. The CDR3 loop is CASSPDRRLYEQYF. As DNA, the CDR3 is TGTGCCAGTAGCCCGGACAGGAGACTCTACGAGCAGTACTTC.

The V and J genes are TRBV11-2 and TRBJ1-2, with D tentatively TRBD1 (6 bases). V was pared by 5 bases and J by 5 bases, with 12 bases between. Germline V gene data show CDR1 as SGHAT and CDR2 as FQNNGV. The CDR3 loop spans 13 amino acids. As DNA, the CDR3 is TGTGCCAGCAGCGTACAGGGTTCGTATGGCTACACCTTC. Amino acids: CASSVQGSYGYTF.

For the CDR3, the DNA is TGTGCCAGCAGCACTTCGACAGGGCGGCGGGAAAAACTGTTTTTT. It codes for CASSTSTGRREKLFF. V and J are TRBV7-2 and TRBJ1-4; TRBD1 matches at 7 bases. The V and J ends lost 5 bases and 8 bases, in that order; junction bases with no gene match: 11. There are 15 residues in the CDR3. The V gene's germline CDR1 is SGHTA and CDR2 FQGNSA.

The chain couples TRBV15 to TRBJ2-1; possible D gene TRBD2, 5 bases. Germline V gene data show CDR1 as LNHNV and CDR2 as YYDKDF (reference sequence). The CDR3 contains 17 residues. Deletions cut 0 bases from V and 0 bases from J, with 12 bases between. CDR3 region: CATSRDPPEDSYNEQFF. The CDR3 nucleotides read TGTGCCACCAGCAGAGACCCCCCGGAGGACTCCTACAATGAGCAGTTCTTC.

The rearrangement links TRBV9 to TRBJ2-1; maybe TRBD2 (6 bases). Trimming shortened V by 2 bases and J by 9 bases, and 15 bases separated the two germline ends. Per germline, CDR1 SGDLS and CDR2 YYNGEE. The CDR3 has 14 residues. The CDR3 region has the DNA TGTGCCAGCAGCGTCCGACTAGATTTCACTGAGCAGTTCTTC. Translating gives CASSVRLDFTEQFF.

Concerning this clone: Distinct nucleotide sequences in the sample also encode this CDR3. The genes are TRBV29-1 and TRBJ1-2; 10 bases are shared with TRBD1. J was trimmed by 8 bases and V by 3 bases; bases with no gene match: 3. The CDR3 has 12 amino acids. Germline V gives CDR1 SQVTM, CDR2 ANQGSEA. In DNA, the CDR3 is TGCAGCGTTGAGGGACAGGGGAACGGCTACACCTTC. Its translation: CSVEGQGNGYTF.

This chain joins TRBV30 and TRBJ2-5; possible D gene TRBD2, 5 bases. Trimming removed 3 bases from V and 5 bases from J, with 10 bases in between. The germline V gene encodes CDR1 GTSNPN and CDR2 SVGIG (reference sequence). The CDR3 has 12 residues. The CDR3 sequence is CAWRAGEETQYF. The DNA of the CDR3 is TGTGCCTGGAGGGCGGGTGAGGAGACCCAGTACTTC.

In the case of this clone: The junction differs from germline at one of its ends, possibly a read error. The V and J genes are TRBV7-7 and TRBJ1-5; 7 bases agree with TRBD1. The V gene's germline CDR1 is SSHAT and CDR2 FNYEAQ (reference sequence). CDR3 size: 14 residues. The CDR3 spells CASSLKGAHQPQHF. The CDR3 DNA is TGTGCTAGCAGCTTAAAGGGGGCCCATCAGCCCCAGCATTTT.

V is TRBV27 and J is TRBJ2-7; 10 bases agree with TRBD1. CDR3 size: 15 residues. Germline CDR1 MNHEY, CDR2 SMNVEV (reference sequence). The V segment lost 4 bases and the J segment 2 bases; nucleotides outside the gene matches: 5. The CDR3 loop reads CASSSPGQGAYEQYF. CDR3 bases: TGTGCCAGCAGTTCCCCTGGACAGGGGGCCTACGAGCAGTACTTC.

The DNA of the CDR3 is TGTGCCAGCAGCCTGGAAGGGGGGGCTGAAGCTTTCTTT. Its translation is CASSLEGGAEAFF. The chain couples TRBV9 to TRBJ1-1; possible D gene TRBD1, 6 bases. Trimming removed 4 bases from V and 6 bases from J, with 13 bases in between. There are 13 residues in the CDR3. Germline V CDR1 and CDR2: SGDLS, YYNGEE.

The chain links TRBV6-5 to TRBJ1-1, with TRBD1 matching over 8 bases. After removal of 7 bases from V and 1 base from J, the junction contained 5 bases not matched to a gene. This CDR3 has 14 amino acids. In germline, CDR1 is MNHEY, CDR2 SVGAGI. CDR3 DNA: TGTGCCAGCACCGGACAGGGAACGAACACTGAAGCTTTCTTT. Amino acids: CASTGQGTNTEAFF.

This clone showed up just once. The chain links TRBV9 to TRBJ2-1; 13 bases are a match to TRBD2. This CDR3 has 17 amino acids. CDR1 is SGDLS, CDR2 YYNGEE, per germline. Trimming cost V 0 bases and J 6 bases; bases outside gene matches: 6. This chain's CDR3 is CASSVATGLAGPNEQFF. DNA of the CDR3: TGTGCCAGCAGCGTAGCTACGGGACTAGCGGGACCCAATGAGCAGTTCTTC.

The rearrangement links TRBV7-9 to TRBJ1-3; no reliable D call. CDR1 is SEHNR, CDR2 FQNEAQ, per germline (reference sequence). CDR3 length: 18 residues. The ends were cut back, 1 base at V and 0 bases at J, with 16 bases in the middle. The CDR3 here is CASSLGWRRPPSGNTIYF. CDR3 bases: TGTGCCAGCAGCTTAGGGTGGCGGAGGCCCCCCTCTGGAAACACCATATATTTT. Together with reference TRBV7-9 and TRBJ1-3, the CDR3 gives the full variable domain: DTGVSQNPRHKITKRGQNVTFRCDPISEHNRLYWYRQTLGQGPEFLTYFQNEAQLEKSRLLSDRFSAERPKGSFSTLEIQRTEQGDSAMYLCASSLGWRRPPSGNTIYFGEGSWLTVV.

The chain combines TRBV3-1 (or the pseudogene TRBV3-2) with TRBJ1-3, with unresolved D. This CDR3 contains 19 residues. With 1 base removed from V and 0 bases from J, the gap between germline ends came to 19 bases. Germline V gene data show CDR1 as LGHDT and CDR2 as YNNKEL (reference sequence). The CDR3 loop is CASSQVPPLEINSGNTIYF. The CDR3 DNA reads TGTGCCAGCAGCCAAGTACCGCCCCTGGAGATTAACTCTGGAAACACCATATATTTT.

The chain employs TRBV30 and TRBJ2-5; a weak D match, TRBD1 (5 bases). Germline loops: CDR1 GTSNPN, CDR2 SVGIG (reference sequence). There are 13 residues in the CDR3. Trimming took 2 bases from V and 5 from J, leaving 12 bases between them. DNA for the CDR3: TGTGCCTGGAGTCCAGGGATGAAGGAGACCCAGTACTTC. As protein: CAWSPGMKETQYF.

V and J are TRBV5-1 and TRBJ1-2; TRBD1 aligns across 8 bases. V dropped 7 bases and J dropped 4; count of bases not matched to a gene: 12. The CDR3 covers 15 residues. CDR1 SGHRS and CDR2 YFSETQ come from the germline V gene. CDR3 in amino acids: CASRRQGNIVYGYTF. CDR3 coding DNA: TGCGCCAGCCGTCGACAGGGGAATATCGTCTATGGCTACACCTTC.